This entry describes one TCR beta chain. The sample holds a few counts of this clone. The antigen it recognizes is unknown. Per-base qualities were not stored, and no clone one base away is much larger. The record originates from a study of high-grade serous ovarian cancer treatment subgroups (dated by TCRdb to 2020 to 2022). In terms of the full investigation: Sequencing yielded a mean of roughly 14,000 reads and approximately 7,000 unique TCR beta rearrangements per sample. Under a laparoscopic triage algorithm, patients with high-grade serous ovarian cancer were grouped by complete gross resection or by neoadjuvant chemotherapy response, and the study profiled the TCR beta repertoires of these patients. Of the 30 or so patients in the cohort, some ten had no residual disease after primary surgery (R0), some ten were excellent NACT responders, and some ten were poor NACT responders. One primary tumor sample and two metastatic tumor samples were collected from each patient, for a total of 95 or so samples.

The CDR3 spans 13 residues, from the cysteine through the phenylalanine. Just the 39-base CDR3 DNA is kept, in frame starting at base 1. The germline V gene provides CDR1 MNHNS and CDR2 SASEGT. Trimming accounts for 10 bases at V and 4 bases at J, while the number of junction bases matched to no gene is 8. Collection of tumor samples took place before definitive surgery or chemotherapy. Genomic DNA extraction was performed by the MD Anderson Biospecimen Extraction Resource, and TCR sequencing was carried out by the MD Anderson Cancer Genomics Laboratory. Study-wide conclusions, independent of this receptor: Spatial information was not captured by bulk tumor TCR sequencing, so insight into HGSC tumor complexity and diversity was limited. Tumors from the same patient had repertoire similarity ranging from about 0.095 to 0.85, while tumors from different patients showed almost no similarity. Neoantigen level correlated positively with TCR clonal relatedness, and copy number variation and mutation load from whole-genome sequencing showed a positive trend with TCR clonal relatedness. TCR repertoire analyses focused on CDR3; CDR1 and CDR2 were not analyzed.

The roughly 100 tumor samples were subjected to high-throughput TCR profiling using ImmunoSEQ. As for the authors' bioinformatics: Richness (unique productive sequences), clonality, evenness and relatedness were included as repertoire diversity metrics, and similarity between samples was assessed with the Bhattacharyya coefficient. In a sensitivity analysis, TCRs with fewer than two reads were excluded, and consistent conclusions were obtained. TCRdb mirrors the immuneACCESS table, restricted to in-frame sequences. Some clones are absent from its copies; in checked studies, under half trace to an unresolved V gene, and the reason for the others is unknown. V and J calls and clone size are as listed in that table; D and trimming were resolved from the DNA. The table for this sample lists about 8,000 clones; more than 55% of them were counted only once. Together, the top ten hold 5.9% of the sample.

The TCR originated in a human donor with high-grade serous ovarian cancer. The chain is encoded by TRBV6-1 joined to TRBJ2-7, with TRBD2 identical over 9 junction bases. The material sequenced was tumor tissue. The CDR3 here reads CAIARREGYEQYF. The DNA sequence is TGTGCCATCGCTAGGCGGGAGGGTTACGAGCAGTACTTC.